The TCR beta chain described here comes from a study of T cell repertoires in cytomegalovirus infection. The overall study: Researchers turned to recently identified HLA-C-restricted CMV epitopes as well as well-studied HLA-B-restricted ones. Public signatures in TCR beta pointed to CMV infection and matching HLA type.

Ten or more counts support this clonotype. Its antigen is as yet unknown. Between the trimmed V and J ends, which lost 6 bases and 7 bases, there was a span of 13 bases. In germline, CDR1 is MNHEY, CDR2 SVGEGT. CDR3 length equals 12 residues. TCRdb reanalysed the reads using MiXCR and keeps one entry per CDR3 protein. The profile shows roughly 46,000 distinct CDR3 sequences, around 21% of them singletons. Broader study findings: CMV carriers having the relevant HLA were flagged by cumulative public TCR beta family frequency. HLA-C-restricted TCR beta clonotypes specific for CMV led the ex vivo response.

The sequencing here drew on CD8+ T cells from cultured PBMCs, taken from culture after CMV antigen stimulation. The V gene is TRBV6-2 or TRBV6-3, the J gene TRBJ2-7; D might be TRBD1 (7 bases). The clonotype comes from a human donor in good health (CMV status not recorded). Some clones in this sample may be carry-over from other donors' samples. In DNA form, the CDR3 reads TGTGCCAGCAGCCCAGGGGGGCGTGAGCAGTACTTC. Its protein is CASSPGGREQYF.